The 10 T cell receptor beta chains presented below share a single source sample, sequenced in a study of cytomegalovirus exposure and HLA in healthy donors. Use of 60 Vbeta and 13 Jbeta primers characterized the PCR. TCRdb's table, derived via immunoSEQ multiplex PCR, lists solely in-frame clones and lacks some. The sample records 90,000 to 110,000 clones, roughly 13% being singletons. Sample: PBMCs. These receptors were obtained from a man in his forties in good health and CMV-seropositive.

The chain carries TRBV9 and TRBJ2-1; D unclear. The V end lost 3 bases, the J end lost 8 bases, and 15 bases lay between the germline ends. From germline, CDR1 is SGDLS and CDR2 YYNGEE. The CDR3 extends over 14 amino acids. The CDR3 sequence is CASSDTARLHEQFF. In nucleotides, the CDR3 is TGTGCCAGCAGCGACACGGCGCGGCTCCATGAGCAGTTCTTC.

This chain joins TRBV6-1 and TRBJ2-7; 11 bases fit TRBD2. This CDR3 has 14 amino acids. The germline V gene encodes CDR1 MNHNS and CDR2 SASEGT. Unmatched junction bases numbered 3, after V lost 4 bases and J lost 4 bases. The CDR3 DNA is TGTGCCAGCAGTGGACTAGCGGGAAAGTACGAGCAGTACTTC. Translation: CASSGLAGKYEQYF.

The CDR3 DNA follows: TGTGCCAGCAGTGAGTCGAGCGATACGCAGTATTTT. This translates into CASSESSDTQYF. This chain connects TRBV6-1 to TRBJ2-3; D is uncertain. The germline CDR1 and CDR2 sequences are MNHNS and SASEGT. The CDR3 sequence is 12 residues long. Trimming pared 3 bases from V and 6 bases from J, leaving 7 bases between.

V is TRBV29-1 and J is TRBJ1-2; D call uncertain. The V gene lost 4 bases and the J gene lost 3 bases, with 12 bases spanning the gap. There are 13 residues in the CDR3. Germline CDR1 is SQVTM and CDR2 is ANQGSEA. The CDR3 DNA reads as TGCAGCGTTGTGGGGAGCTTCGACTATGGCTACACCTTC. Amino acid sequence: CSVVGSFDYGYTF. Supplemented by reference TRBV29-1 and TRBJ1-2, the full variable domain reads SAVISQKPSRDICQRGTSLTIQCQVDSQVTMMFWYRQQPGQSLTLIATANQGSEATYESGFVIDKFPISRPNLTFSTLTVSNMSPEDSSIYLCSVVGSFDYGYTFGSGTRLTVV.

The genes are TRBV5-4 and TRBJ2-5, with TRBD2 identical over 10 bases. The V segment lost 4 bases and the J segment 5 bases; nucleotides outside the gene matches: 5. Germline assignment: CDR1 SGHNT and CDR2 YYREEE (reference sequence). The CDR3 contains 14 residues. In DNA, the CDR3 is TGTGCCAGCAGCCCTAGCGGGAGACTGGAGACCCAGTACTTC. As protein: CASSPSGRLETQYF.

The genes are TRBV6-5 and TRBJ2-1, with 7 bases fitting TRBD2. V lost 2 bases, J lost 4 bases, and 8 bases stayed unmatched. CDR1 is MNHEY, CDR2 SVGAGI, per germline. The CDR3 contains 16 residues. The CDR3 reads CASSYTSSGPYNEQFF. DNA of the CDR3: TGTGCCAGCAGTTACACCTCTAGCGGACCTTACAATGAGCAGTTCTTC.

This clone was observed a handful of times. The rearrangement joins TRBV4-1 to TRBJ2-2; TRBD1 might be the D (6 bases). Trimming removed 6 bases from V and 2 bases from J, with 10 bases in between. The germline V gene has CDR1 MGHRA and CDR2 YSYEKL. The CDR3 has 14 residues. CDR3: CASRAGDNTGELFF. CDR3 bases: TGCGCCAGCAGAGCAGGGGACAACACCGGGGAGCTGTTTTTT.

CDR3 nucleotides: TGTGCCAGCAGCGAGGGGGCGATGGGGAGTAACTATGGCTACACCTTC. The encoded protein is CASSEGAMGSNYGYTF. The chain couples TRBV7-8 to TRBJ1-2; 7 nucleotides line up with TRBD1. The CDR3 totals 16 residues. Trimming at V came to 5 bases and at J to 1 base, leaving 10 bases not matched to a gene. Germline CDR1 reads SGHVS; CDR2 reads FQNEAQ.

The genes are TRBV6-1 and TRBJ2-3; D is uncertain. CDR1 MNHNS and CDR2 SASEGT come from the germline V gene. The CDR3 extends over 13 amino acids. Between the trimmed V and J ends, which lost 6 bases and 1 base, there was a span of 8 bases. This CDR3 reads CASSFRGTDTQYF. The CDR3 DNA follows: TGTGCCAGCAGCTTTCGGGGCACAGATACGCAGTATTTT.

The chain carries TRBV28 and TRBJ1-2; D may be TRBD1 (6 bases). Trimming shortened V by 4 bases and J by 5 bases, and 11 bases separated the two germline ends. This CDR3 contains 13 residues. The germline V gene encodes CDR1 MDHEN and CDR2 SYDVKM. In DNA, the CDR3 is TGTGCCAGCAGTTCACAGGGAAAATATGGCTACACCTTC. Translation: CASSSQGKYGYTF.